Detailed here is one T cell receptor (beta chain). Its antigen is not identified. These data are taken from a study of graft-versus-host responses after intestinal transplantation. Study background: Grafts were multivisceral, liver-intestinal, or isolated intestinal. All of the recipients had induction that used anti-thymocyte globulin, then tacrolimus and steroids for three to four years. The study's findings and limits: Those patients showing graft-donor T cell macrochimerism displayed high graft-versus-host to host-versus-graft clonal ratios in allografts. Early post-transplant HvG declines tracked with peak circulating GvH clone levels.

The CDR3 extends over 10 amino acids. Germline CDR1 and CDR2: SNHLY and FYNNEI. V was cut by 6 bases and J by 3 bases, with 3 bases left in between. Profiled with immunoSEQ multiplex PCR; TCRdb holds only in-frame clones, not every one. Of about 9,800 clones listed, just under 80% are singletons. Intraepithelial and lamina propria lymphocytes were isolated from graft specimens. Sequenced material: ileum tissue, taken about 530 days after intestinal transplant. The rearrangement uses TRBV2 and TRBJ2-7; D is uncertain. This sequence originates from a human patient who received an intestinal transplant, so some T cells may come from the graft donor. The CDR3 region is CASRVYEQYF. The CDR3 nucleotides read TGTGCCAGCAGAGTCTACGAGCAGTACTTC.